Sequencing of this T cell receptor (beta chain) was carried out in a study of blood T cell repertoires in COVID-19 (dated by TCRdb to the early 2020s). About the study as a whole: Samples covering the acute and convalescent phases of COVID-19 were provided by collaborators in the United States, Italy and Spain. The material from the prospective study consisted of cDNA or gDNA derived from T cells, B-cell-depleted T cells, or PBMCs. Subjects who had been exposed to COVID-19, were actively infected with it, or had recovered from it provided the deeply sampled blood TCRbeta repertoires that made up the dataset. The repertoires were released in a freely available public database meant as a resource for research on the immune response to SARS-CoV-2. The samples were drawn from the first 160 participants of the ongoing ImmuneRACE study and from over 950 subjects provided by 6 global collaborators. Nearly every sample came with metadata listing a de-identified subject ID, COVID-19 status, age in years and sex. Where available, HLA class I and class II types were taken from metadata supplied by the sample provider and were not determined by assay-based typing.

Remarks on this clone: Its antigen is unknown. No base qualities exist here, and no much larger clone lies one base off it.

TCRbeta CDR3 regions were amplified from genomic DNA by means of the immunoSEQ Assay, a bias-controlled multiplex PCR. Per the authors' processing: Within the assay, amplification of reference gene primers was used to estimate how many nucleated cells each sample contained. Sequence reads were collapsed and filtered to measure the absolute abundance of every unique TCRbeta CDR3 rearrangement. Productive Simpson clonality was computed per sample as the square root of Simpson's diversity index over productive rearrangements. Held by TCRdb, this immuneACCESS table contains in-frame sequences only and omits some clones. Under half of the omission traces to an unresolved V gene where checked; the cause of the rest is unknown. V and J calls plus clone size are reproduced from that table; the DNA served to infer D and trimming. In all, the sample holds 35,000 to 45,000 clones, and about 89% of those were seen once. The ten largest clones represent 6.2% of the sample.

Counted from cysteine to phenylalanine, this CDR3 has 13 amino acids. The retained sequence is limited to the CDR3, 39 bases, with the frame set at the first base. Trimming removed 5 bases from V and 1 base from J, leaving 9 bases between the germline ends. Via the germline V gene (reference sequence), CDR1 is SGHNT and CDR2 YYREEE. Collaborating institutions collected whole blood in K2EDTA tubes following their own protocols. Collaborator samples were shipped for TCRbeta analysis as frozen whole blood, isolated PBMCs, or DNA extracted from either sample type. Results and caveats for the whole study, not just this receptor: Clinical and demographic metadata were provided uncurated, with the amount varying by source and participant.

The receptor was isolated from a human donor in a cohort sampled during active COVID-19. This chain is built from TRBV5-4 and TRBJ1-1, with the D gene call left open. Sequenced sample: peripheral blood. The CDR3: CASRRAGNTEAFF. Here is the DNA: TGTGCCAGCAGACGTGCGGGGAACACTGAAGCTTTCTTT. This CDR3, with the reference TRBV5-4 and TRBJ1-1 proteins standing in past its ends, gives the full variable domain ETGVTQSPTHLIKTRGQQVTLRCSSQSGHNTVSWYQQALGQGPQFIFQYYREEENGRGNFPPRFSGLQFPNYSSELNVNALELDDSALYLCASRRAGNTEAFFGQGTRLTVV.